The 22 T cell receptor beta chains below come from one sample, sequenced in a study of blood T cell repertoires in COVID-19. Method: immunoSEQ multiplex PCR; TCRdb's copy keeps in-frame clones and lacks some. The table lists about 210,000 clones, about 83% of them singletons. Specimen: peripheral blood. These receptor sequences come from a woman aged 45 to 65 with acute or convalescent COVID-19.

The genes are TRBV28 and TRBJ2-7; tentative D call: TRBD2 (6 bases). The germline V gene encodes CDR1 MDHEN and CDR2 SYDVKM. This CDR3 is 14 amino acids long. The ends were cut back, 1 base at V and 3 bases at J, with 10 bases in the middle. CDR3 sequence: CASSLFGGLYEQYF. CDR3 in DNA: TGTGCCAGCAGTTTATTCGGGGGACTCTACGAGCAGTACTTC.

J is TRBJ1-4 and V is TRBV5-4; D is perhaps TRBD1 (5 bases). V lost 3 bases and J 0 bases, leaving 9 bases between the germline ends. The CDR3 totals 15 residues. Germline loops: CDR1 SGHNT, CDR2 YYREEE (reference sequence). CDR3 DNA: TGTGCCAGCAGCTCGAGACAGACAACTAATGAAAAACTGTTTTTT. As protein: CASSSRQTTNEKLFF.

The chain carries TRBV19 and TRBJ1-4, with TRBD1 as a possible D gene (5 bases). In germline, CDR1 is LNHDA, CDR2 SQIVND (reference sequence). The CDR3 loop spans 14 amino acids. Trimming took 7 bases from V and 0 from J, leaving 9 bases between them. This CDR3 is CASTTVATNEKLFF. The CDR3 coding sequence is TGTGCCAGTACGACAGTCGCAACTAATGAAAAACTGTTTTTT.

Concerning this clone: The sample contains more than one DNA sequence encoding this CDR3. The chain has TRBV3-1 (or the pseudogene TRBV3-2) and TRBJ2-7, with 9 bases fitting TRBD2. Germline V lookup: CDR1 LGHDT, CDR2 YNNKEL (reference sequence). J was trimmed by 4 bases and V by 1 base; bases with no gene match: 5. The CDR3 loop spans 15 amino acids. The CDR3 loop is CASSQGGRASYEQYF. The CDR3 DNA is TGTGCCAGCAGCCAAGGCGGGAGGGCCTCATACGAGCAGTACTTC.

CDR3 nucleotide sequence: TGCGCCAGCAGCCCTGGACAGGGAGGTGAAAAACTGTTTTTT. Amino acid sequence: CASSPGQGGEKLFF. The V gene is TRBV5-1, the J gene TRBJ1-4; 8 nucleotides align to TRBD1. The junction had 6 bases not matched to a gene; V was cut back by 4 bases and J by 7 bases. This CDR3 has 14 residues. CDR1 is SGHRS, CDR2 YFSETQ, per germline.

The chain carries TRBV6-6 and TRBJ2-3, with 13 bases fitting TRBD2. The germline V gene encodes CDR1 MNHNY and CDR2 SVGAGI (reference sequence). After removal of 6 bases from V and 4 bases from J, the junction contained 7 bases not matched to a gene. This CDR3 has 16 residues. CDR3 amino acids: CASRLTSGRSPDTQYF. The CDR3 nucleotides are TGTGCCAGCAGACTGACTAGCGGGAGGTCACCAGATACGCAGTATTTT.

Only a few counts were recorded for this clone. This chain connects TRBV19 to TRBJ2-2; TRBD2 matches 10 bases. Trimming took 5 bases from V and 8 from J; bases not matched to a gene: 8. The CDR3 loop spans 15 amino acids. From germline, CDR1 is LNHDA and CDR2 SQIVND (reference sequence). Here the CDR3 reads CASSQGLARNGELFF. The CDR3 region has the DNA TGTGCCAGTAGTCAGGGACTAGCGAGGAATGGGGAGCTGTTTTTT.

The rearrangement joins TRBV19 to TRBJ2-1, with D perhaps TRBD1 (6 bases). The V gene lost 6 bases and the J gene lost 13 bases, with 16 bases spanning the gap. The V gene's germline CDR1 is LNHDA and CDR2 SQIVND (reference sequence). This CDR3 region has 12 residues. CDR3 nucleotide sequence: TGTGCCAGTAGGGAGACTGAGGGGGACCAGTTCTTC. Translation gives CASRETEGDQFF.

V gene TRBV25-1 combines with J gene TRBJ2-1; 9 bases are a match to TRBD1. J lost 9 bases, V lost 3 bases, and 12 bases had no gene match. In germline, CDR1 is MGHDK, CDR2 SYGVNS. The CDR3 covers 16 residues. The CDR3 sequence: CASSDWRTGARSEQFF. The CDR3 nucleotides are TGTGCCAGCAGTGATTGGAGGACAGGGGCCCGAAGTGAGCAGTTCTTC.

The DNA for the CDR3 is TGTGCCAGCAGTACGATAATACGGACATCAAACAGGGGTGCAGAAAACACCATATATTTT. This gives the protein CASSTIIRTSNRGAENTIYF. The rearrangement uses TRBV2 and TRBJ1-3, with 7 bases aligning to TRBD1. V lost 5 bases, J lost 6 bases, and 25 bases stayed unmatched. The CDR3 length is 20 residues. Germline loops: CDR1 SNHLY, CDR2 FYNNEI.

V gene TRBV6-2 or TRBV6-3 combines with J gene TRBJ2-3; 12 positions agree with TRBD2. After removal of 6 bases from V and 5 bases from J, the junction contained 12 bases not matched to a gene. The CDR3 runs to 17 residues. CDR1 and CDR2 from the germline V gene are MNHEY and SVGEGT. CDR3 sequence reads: CASSSGLAGGPLDTQYF. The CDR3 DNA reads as TGTGCCAGCAGCTCGGGCCTAGCGGGAGGGCCATTAGATACGCAGTATTTT.

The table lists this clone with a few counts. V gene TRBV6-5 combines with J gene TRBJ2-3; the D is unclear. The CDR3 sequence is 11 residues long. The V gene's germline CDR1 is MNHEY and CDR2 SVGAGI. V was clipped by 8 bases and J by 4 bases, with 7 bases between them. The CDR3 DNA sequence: TGTGCCAGCGTAGCTGCAGATACGCAGTATTTT. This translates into CASVAADTQYF.

This CDR3 reads CASTLRQGFYEQYF. The DNA for the CDR3 is TGCGCCAGCACACTTAGACAGGGCTTTTACGAGCAGTACTTC. This chain uses TRBV5-1 with TRBJ2-7; TRBD1 aligns across 7 bases. V was pared by 6 bases and J by 4 bases, with 10 bases of the junction left unmatched. The CDR3 contains 14 residues. Germline V gene lookup returns CDR1 SGHRS and CDR2 YFSETQ.

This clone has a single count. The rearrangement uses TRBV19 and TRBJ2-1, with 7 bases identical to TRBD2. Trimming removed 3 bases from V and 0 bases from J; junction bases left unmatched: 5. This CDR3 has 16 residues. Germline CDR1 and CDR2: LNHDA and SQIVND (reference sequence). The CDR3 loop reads CASSMGGRSSYNEQFF. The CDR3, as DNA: TGTGCCAGTAGTATGGGAGGGAGAAGCTCCTACAATGAGCAGTTCTTC.

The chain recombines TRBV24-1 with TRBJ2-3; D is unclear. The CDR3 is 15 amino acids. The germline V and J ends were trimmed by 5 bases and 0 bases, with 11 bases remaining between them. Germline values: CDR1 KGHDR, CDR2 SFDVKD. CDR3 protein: CATSGVDGSTDTQYF. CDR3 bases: TGTGCCACCAGTGGAGTCGACGGGAGCACAGATACGCAGTATTTT.

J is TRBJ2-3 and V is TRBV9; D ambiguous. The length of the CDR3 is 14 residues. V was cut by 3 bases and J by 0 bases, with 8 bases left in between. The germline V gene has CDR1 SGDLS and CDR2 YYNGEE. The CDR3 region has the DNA TGTGCCAGCAGCGGCGGCTCAAGCACAGATACGCAGTATTTT. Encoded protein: CASSGGSSTDTQYF.

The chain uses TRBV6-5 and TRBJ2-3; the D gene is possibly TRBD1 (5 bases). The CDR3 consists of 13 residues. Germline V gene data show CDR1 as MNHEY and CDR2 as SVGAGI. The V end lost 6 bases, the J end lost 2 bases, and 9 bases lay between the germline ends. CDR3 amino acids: CASRDITTDTQYF. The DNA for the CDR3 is TGTGCCAGCAGGGACATTACCACAGATACGCAGTATTTT.

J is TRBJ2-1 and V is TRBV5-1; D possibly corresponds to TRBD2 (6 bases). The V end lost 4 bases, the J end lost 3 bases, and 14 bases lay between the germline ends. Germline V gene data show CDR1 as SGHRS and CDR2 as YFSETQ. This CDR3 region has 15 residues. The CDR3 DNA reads TGCGCCAGCAGCGAGGGAGGCTACCTCTACAATGAGCAGTTCTTC. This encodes CASSEGGYLYNEQFF.

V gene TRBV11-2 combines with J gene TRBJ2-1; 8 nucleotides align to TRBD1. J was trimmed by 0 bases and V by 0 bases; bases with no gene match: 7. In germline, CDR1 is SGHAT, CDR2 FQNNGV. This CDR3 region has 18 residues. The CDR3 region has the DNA TGTGCCAGCAGCTTAGATTTGACAGGGGACTTCTCCTACAATGAGCAGTTCTTC. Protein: CASSLDLTGDFSYNEQFF.

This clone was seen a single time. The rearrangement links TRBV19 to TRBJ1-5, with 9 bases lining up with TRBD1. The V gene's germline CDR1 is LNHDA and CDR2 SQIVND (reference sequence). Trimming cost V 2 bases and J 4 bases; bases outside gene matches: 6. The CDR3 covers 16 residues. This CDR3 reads CASSIRTGTGNQPQHF. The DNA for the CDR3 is TGTGCCAGTAGTATACGGACAGGGACAGGGAATCAGCCCCAGCATTTT.

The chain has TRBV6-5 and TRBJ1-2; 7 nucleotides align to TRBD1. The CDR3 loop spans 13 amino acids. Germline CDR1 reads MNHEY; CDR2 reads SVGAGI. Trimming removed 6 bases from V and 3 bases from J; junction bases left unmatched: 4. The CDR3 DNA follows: TGTGCCAGCAGCGCGGACAGGTACTATGGCTACACCTTC. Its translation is CASSADRYYGYTF.

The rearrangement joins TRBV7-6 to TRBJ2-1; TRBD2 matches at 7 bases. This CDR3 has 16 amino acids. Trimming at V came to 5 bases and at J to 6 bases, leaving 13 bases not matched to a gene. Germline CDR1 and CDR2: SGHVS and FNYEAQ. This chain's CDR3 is CASSPSGGSRSNEQFF. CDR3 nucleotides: TGTGCCAGCAGCCCTTCAGGCGGGAGCCGAAGCAATGAGCAGTTCTTC.